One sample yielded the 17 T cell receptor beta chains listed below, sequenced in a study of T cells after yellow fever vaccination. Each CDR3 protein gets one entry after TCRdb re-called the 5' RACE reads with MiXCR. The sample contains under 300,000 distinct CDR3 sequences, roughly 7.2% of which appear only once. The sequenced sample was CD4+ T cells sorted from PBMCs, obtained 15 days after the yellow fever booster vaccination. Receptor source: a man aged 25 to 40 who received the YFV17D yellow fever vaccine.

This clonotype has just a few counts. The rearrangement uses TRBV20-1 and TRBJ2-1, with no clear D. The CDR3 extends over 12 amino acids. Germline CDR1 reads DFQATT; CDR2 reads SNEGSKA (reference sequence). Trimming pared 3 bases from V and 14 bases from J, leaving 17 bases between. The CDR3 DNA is TGCAGTGCTAGGAGAGAGGTCGGTTCGGAGTTCTTC. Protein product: CSARREVGSEFF.

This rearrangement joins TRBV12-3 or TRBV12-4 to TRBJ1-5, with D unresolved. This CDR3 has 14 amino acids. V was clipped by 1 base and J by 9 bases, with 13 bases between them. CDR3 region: CASSLERRTGPQHF. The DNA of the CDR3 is TGTGCCAGCAGTTTAGAGCGGAGGACCGGGCCCCAGCATTTT.

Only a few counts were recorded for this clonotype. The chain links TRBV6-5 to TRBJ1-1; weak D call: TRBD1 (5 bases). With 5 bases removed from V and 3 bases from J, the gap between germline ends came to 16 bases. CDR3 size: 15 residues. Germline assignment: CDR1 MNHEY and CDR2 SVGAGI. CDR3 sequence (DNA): TGTGCCAGCAGTCCCCACGACAGTCATTACACTGAAGCTTTCTTT. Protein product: CASSPHDSHYTEAFF.

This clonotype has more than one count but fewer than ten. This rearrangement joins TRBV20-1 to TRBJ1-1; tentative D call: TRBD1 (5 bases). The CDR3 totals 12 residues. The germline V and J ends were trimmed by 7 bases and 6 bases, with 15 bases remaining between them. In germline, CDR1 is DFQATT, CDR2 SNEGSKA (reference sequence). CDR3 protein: CSVGNGGPEAFF. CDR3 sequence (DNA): TGCAGTGTAGGAAATGGGGGACCTGAAGCTTTCTTT.

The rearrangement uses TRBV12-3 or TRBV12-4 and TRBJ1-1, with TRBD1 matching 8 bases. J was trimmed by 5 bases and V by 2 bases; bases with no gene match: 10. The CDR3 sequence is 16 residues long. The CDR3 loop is CASSLSSRGRATEAFF. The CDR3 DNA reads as TGTGCCAGCAGTTTAAGCTCCAGGGGGCGGGCTACTGAAGCTTTCTTT.

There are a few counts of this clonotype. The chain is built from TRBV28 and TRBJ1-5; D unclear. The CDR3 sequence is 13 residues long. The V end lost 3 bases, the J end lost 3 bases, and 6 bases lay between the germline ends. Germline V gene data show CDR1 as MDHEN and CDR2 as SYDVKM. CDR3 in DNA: TGTGCCAGCAGTTTTTATGACAATCAGCCCCAGCATTTT. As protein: CASSFYDNQPQHF.

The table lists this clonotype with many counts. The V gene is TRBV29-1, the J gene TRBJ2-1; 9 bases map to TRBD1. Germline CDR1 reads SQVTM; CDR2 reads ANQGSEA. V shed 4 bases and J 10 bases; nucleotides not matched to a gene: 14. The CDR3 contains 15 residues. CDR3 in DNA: TGCAGCGTTGCCTTGACAGGGGGGAGGTTAGCGGAGCAGTTCTTC. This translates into CSVALTGGRLAEQFF.

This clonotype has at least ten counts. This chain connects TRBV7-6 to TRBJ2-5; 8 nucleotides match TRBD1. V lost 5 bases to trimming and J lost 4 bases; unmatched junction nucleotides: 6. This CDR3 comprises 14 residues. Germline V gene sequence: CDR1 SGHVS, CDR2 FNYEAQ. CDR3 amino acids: CASSLGTGLETQYF. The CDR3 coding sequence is TGTGCCAGCAGCCTCGGGACAGGTTTAGAGACCCAGTACTTC.

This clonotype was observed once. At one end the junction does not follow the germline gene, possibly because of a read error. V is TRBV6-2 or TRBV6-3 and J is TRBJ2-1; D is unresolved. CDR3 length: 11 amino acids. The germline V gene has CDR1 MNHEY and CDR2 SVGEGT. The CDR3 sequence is CVSSQTNEQFF. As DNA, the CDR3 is TGTGTCAGCAGTCAAACTAATGAGCAGTTCTTC.

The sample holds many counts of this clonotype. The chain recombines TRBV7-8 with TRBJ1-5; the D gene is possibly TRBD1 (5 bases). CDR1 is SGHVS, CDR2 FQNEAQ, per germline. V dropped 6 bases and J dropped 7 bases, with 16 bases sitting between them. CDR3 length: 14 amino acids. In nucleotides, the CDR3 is TGTGCCAGCAGTTTCATGGGGGGTGGACAGCCCCAGCATTTT. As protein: CASSFMGGGQPQHF.

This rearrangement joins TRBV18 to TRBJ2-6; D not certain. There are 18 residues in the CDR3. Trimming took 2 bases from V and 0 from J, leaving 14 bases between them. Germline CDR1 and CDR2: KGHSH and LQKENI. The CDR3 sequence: CASSPKVATYSGANVLTF. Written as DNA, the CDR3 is TGTGCCAGCTCACCAAAGGTCGCCACCTACTCTGGGGCCAACGTCCTGACTTTC.

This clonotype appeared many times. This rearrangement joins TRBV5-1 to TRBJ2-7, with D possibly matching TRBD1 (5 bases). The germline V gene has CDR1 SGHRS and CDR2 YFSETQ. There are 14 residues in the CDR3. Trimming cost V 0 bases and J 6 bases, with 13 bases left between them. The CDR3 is CASSLANRRAEQYF. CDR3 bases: TGCGCCAGCAGCTTGGCCAACCGCAGGGCCGAGCAGTACTTC.

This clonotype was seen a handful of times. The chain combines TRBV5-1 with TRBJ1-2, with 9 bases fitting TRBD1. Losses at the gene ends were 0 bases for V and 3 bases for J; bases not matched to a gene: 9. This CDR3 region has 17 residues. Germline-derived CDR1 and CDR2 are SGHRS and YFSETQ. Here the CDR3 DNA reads TGCGCCAGCAGCTTGGAGGTTACAGGGGGCTTTCACTATGGCTACACCTTC. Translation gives CASSLEVTGGFHYGYTF.

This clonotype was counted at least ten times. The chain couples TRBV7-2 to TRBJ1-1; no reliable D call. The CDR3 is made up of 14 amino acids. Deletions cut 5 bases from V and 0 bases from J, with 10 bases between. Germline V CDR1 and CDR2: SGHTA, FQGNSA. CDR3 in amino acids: CASSPNMMNTEAFF. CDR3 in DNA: TGTGCCAGCAGCCCCAACATGATGAACACTGAAGCTTTCTTT.

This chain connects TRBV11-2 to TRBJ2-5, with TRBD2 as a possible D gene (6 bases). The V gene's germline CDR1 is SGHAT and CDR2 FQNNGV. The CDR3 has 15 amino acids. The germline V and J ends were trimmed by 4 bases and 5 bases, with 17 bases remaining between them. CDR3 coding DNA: TGTGCCAGCAGCTCACGCGAAAGGGAGGCCGAGACCCAGTACTTC. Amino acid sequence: CASSSREREAETQYF. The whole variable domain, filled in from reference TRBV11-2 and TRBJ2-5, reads EAGVAQSPRYKIIEKRQSVAFWCNPISGHATLYWYQQILGQGPKLLIQFQNNGVVDDSQLPKDRFSAERLKGVDSTLKIQPAKLEDSAVYLCASSSREREAETQYFGPGTRLLVL.

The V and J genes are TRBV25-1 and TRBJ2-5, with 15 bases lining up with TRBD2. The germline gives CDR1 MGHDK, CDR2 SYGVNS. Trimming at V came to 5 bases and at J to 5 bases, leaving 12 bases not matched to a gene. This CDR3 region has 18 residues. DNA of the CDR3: TGTGCCAGCAGTCGCTCCCCCGGACTAGCGGGAGGGCCTGAGACCCAGTACTTC. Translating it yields CASSRSPGLAGGPETQYF. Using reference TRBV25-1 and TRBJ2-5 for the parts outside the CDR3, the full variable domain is EADIYQTPRYLVIGTGKKITLECSQTMGHDKMYWYQQDPGMELHLIHYSYGVNSTEKGDLSSESTVSRIRTEHFPLTLESARPSHTSQYLCASSRSPGLAGGPETQYFGPGTRLLVL.

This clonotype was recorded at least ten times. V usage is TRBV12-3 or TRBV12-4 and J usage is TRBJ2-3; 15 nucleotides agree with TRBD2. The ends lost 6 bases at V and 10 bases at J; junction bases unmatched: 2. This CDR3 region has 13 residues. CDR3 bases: TGTGCCAGCAGAGGACTAGCGGGAGGGCCGCAGTATTTT. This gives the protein CASRGLAGGPQYF.